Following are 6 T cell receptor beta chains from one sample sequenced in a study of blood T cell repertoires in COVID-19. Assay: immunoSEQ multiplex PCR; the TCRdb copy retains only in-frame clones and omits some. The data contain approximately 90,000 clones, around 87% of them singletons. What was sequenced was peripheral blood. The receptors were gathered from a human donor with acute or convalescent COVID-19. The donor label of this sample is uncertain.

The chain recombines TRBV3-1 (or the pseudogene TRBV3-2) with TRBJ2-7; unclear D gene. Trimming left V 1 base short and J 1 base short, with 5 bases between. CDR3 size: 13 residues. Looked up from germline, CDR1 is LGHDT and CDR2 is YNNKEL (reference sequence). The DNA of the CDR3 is TGTGCCAGCAGCCAAGGGCAGTCCTACGAGCAGTACTTC. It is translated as CASSQGQSYEQYF.

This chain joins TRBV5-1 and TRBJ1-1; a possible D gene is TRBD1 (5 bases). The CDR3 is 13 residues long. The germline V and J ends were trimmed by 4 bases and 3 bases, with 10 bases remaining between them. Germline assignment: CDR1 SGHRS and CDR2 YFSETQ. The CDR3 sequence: CASSIQGDTEAFF. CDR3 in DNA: TGCGCCAGCAGCATACAAGGGGACACTGAAGCTTTCTTT.

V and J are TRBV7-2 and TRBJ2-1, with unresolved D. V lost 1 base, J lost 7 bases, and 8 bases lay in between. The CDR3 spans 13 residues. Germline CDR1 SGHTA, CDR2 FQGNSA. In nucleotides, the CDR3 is TGTGCCAGCAGCTTAGAGATGAGGAATGAGCAGTTCTTC. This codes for CASSLEMRNEQFF.

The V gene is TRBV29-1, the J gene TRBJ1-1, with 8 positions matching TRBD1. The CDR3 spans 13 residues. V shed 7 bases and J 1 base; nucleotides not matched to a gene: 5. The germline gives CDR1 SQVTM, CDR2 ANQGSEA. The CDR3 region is CSAGQGWNTEAFF. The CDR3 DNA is TGCAGCGCTGGACAGGGTTGGAACACTGAAGCTTTCTTT.

This chain's CDR3 is CASSQDRGWGYEQYF. The CDR3 bases are TGTGCCAGCAGCCAAGACAGGGGATGGGGGTACGAGCAGTACTTC. J is TRBJ2-7 and V is TRBV13; 8 bases are a match to TRBD1. This CDR3 is 15 amino acids long. V was pared by 5 bases and J by 4 bases, with 10 bases of the junction left unmatched. From germline, CDR1 is PRHDT and CDR2 FYEKMQ (reference sequence). The full variable domain, rest sourced from reference TRBV13 and TRBJ2-7, is AAGVIQSPRHLIKEKRETATLKCYPIPRHDTVYWYQQGPGQDPQFLISFYEKMQSDKGSIPDRFSAQQFSDYHSELNMSSLELGDSALYFCASSQDRGWGYEQYFGPGTRLTVT.

The CDR3 DNA follows: TGTGCCAGCAGGGGCGGGGGGGATGGAGATACGCAGTATTTT. Its protein is CASRGGGDGDTQYF. V and J are TRBV13 and TRBJ2-3; 9 bases agree with TRBD2. Germline values: CDR1 PRHDT, CDR2 FYEKMQ (reference sequence). CDR3 length equals 14 residues. The trim removed 6 bases at V and 5 bases at J, leaving 6 bases unmatched.